This TCR beta chain stems from a study of blood T cell repertoires in COVID-19. Study-level information: The samples span acute and convalescent COVID-19 from the United States, Italy and Spain. T cells, B-cell-depleted T cells, or PBMCs supplied cDNA or gDNA.

V gave up 0 bases and J gave up 2 bases; unmatched junction bases: 4. Germline V gene lookup returns CDR1 SGHRS and CDR2 YFSETQ. The CDR3 is 16 amino acids. Per the original methods: Estimation of nucleated cell counts was performed using reference gene primer amplification. The protocol was immunoSEQ multiplex PCR, while the TCRdb copy is restricted to in-frame clones and leaves out a portion. The V and J calls and the clone size are those of that table, but D and trimming were determined from the DNA. The repertoire holds 60,000 to 75,000 clones, with over 75% as singletons. The TCR was taken from a human donor in a cohort sampled during active COVID-19. The chain uses TRBV5-1 and TRBJ2-7; 11 bases map to TRBD1. The sample comprised peripheral blood. CDR3 residues: CASSLGTGGSPYEQYF. The DNA for the CDR3 is TGCGCCAGCAGCTTGGGGACAGGGGGCTCCCCCTACGAGCAGTACTTC.